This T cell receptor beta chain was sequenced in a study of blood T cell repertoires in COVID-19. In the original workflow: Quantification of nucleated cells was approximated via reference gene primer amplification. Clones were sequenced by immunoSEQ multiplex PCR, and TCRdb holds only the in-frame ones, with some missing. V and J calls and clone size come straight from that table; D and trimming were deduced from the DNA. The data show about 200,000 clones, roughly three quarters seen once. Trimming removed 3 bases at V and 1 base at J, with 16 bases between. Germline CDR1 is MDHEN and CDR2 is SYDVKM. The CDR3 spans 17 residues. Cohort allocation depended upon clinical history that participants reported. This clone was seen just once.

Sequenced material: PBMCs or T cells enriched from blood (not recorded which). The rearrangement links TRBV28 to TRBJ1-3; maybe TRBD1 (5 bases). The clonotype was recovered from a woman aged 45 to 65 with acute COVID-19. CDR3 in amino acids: CASSLKGGGRSGNTIYF. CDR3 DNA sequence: TGTGCCAGCAGTTTGAAAGGCGGGGGAAGGTCTGGAAACACCATATATTTT.